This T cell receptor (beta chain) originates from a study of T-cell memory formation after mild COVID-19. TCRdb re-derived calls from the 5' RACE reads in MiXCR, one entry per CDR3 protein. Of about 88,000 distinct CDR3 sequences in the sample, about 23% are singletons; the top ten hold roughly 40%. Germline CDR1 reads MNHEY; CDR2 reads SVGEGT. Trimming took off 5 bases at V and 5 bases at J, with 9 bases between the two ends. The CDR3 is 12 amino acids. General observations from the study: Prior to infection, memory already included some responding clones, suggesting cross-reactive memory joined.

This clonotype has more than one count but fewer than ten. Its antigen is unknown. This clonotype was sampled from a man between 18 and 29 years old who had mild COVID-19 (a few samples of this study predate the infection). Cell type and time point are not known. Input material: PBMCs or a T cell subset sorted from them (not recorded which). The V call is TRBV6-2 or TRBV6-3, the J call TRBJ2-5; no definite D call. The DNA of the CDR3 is TGTGCCAGCAGTGCCCTGGAGGAGACCCAGTACTTC. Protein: CASSALEETQYF.